These 21 T cell receptor beta chains originate from one sample sequenced in a study of cytomegalovirus exposure and HLA in healthy donors. PCR employed 60 Vbeta and 13 Jbeta primers. Sequencing was performed with immunoSEQ multiplex PCR; in TCRdb, only in-frame clones are kept and a portion is missing. The table records about 190,000 clones, around 86% of them present only once. Sequencing input: PBMCs. These TCRs come from a woman between 18 and 29 years old in good health and CMV-seronegative.

The CDR3 sequence is CASSERRGGVSTDTQYF. In DNA, the CDR3 is TGTGCCAGCAGTGAAAGGCGCGGGGGGGTGAGCACAGATACGCAGTATTTT. This rearrangement joins TRBV6-1 to TRBJ2-3; TRBD2 aligns across 9 bases. The CDR3 has 17 residues. The V gene's germline CDR1 is MNHNS and CDR2 SASEGT. V was pared by 2 bases and J by 0 bases, with 6 bases of the junction left unmatched.

V is TRBV11-2 and J is TRBJ2-5; TRBD1 matches 7 bases. This CDR3 region has 13 residues. CDR1 is SGHAT, CDR2 FQNNGV, per germline. V shed 4 bases and J 2 bases; nucleotides not matched to a gene: 1. The CDR3 nucleotides read TGTGCCAGCAGCTACAGGGGTCAAGAGACCCAGTACTTC. Its translation is CASSYRGQETQYF.

The chain links TRBV18 to TRBJ2-2; D uncertain. This CDR3 region has 15 residues. The ends were cut back, 2 bases at V and 4 bases at J, with 11 bases in the middle. Germline loops: CDR1 KGHSH, CDR2 LQKENI. The CDR3 loop reads CASSPSSRFTGELFF. The CDR3 DNA reads as TGTGCCAGCTCACCATCGAGTAGATTCACCGGGGAGCTGTTTTTT. Drawing the rest from reference TRBV18 and TRBJ2-2, the complete variable domain is NAGVMQNPRHLVRRRGQEARLRCSPMKGHSHVYWYRQLPEEGLKFMVYLQKENIIDESGMPKERFSAEFPKEGPSILRIQQVVRGDSAAYFCASSPSSRFTGELFFGEGSRLTVL.

V gene TRBV6-1 combines with J gene TRBJ2-5, with 11 bases aligning to TRBD2. This CDR3 has 14 amino acids. Germline CDR1 MNHNS, CDR2 SASEGT. The J segment lost 4 bases and the V segment lost 10 bases, leaving 8 bases of the junction unmatched. Here the CDR3 reads CATLVTSGTETQYF. CDR3 in DNA: TGTGCCACCCTCGTGACTAGCGGGACAGAGACCCAGTACTTC.

The chain couples TRBV14 to TRBJ1-1; possible D gene TRBD1, 5 bases. This CDR3 region has 14 residues. The germline V gene has CDR1 SGHDN and CDR2 FVKESK. V was trimmed by 6 bases and J by 8 bases, leaving 19 bases between them. This chain's CDR3 is CASRTTATILEAFF. In nucleotides, the CDR3 is TGTGCCAGCAGGACGACAGCTACTATCCTAGAAGCTTTCTTT.

The rearrangement uses TRBV5-4 and TRBJ1-3, with 8 bases fitting TRBD1. CDR3 size: 15 residues. Germline V CDR1 and CDR2: SGHNT, YYREEE (reference sequence). Unmatched junction bases numbered 7, after V lost 3 bases and J lost 5 bases. The CDR3 sequence: CASSSRTGRRNTIYF. The CDR3, as DNA: TGTGCCAGCAGCTCTCGGACAGGGCGTAGAAACACCATATATTTT. The entire variable domain, with the rest obtained from reference TRBV5-4 and TRBJ1-3, is as follows: ETGVTQSPTHLIKTRGQQVTLRCSSQSGHNTVSWYQQALGQGPQFIFQYYREEENGRGNFPPRFSGLQFPNYSSELNVNALELDDSALYLCASSSRTGRRNTIYFGEGSWLTVV.

V usage is TRBV28 and J usage is TRBJ2-5, with TRBD1 identical over 11 bases. The DNA end is more similar to TRBJ2-7, so the J call may be wrong. This CDR3 has 16 residues. Germline CDR1 MDHEN, CDR2 SYDVKM. The CDR3 coding sequence is TGTGCCAGCAGTGGACCGGGACAGGGGGTCTCCTACGAGCAGTACTTC. Amino acids: CASSGPGQGVSYEQYF.

The genes are TRBV19 and TRBJ2-1; TRBD1 is a possible D gene (5 bases). The germline V and J ends were trimmed by 10 bases and 9 bases, with 13 bases remaining between them. CDR1 is LNHDA and CDR2 is SQIVND in the germline V gene (reference sequence). There are 11 residues in the CDR3. The CDR3 sequence: CAISFRGEQFF. The DNA for the CDR3 is TGTGCCATCTCTTTTAGGGGTGAGCAGTTCTTC. The full variable domain, rest sourced from reference TRBV19 and TRBJ2-1, is DGGITQSPKYLFRKEGQNVTLSCEQNLNHDAMYWYRQDPGQGLRLIYYSQIVNDFQKGDIAEGYSVSREKKESFPLTVTSAQKNPTAFYLCAISFRGEQFFGPGTRLTVL.

The chain couples TRBV2 to TRBJ2-5; 9 nucleotides match TRBD1. The assigned J gene may be wrong: the sequence end matches TRBJ2-7 better. Germline loops: CDR1 SNHLY, CDR2 FYNNEI. The length of the CDR3 is 15 residues. CDR3 in amino acids: CASYLPGQGSYEQYF. For the CDR3, the DNA is TGTGCCAGCTACCTTCCGGGACAGGGTTCCTACGAGCAGTACTTC.

J is TRBJ2-5 and V is TRBV5-1; a possible D gene is TRBD2 (6 bases). This CDR3 is 20 amino acids long. The V gene's germline CDR1 is SGHRS and CDR2 YFSETQ. The V and J ends lost 0 bases and 0 bases respectively, with 24 bases between them. DNA for the CDR3: TGCGCCAGCAGCTTGGGGTTGACCCCCAGCGGCGGGATGTACCAAGAGACCCAGTACTTC. It yields the protein CASSLGLTPSGGMYQETQYF.

In the case of this clone: A junction boundary mismatches the germline segment, possibly from a read error. The chain couples TRBV7-9 to TRBJ1-2; D possibly corresponds to TRBD1 (5 bases). In germline, CDR1 is SEHNR, CDR2 FQNEAQ (reference sequence). The CDR3 is 14 amino acids. The DNA for the CDR3 is TGTTCCAGCAGCTCCCAAGAGACAGACTATGGCTACACCTTC. Its protein product is CSSSSQETDYGYTF.

The gene calls are TRBV4-1 and TRBJ2-2; a weak D match, TRBD1 (5 bases). V dropped 7 bases and J dropped 0 bases, with 12 bases sitting between them. CDR3 size: 15 residues. Germline loops: CDR1 MGHRA, CDR2 YSYEKL. Here the CDR3 reads CASTQGPANTGELFF. Here the CDR3 DNA reads TGCGCCAGCACCCAGGGCCCTGCGAACACCGGGGAGCTGTTTTTT.

This chain links TRBV28 with TRBJ1-1, with a weak D call TRBD1 (6 bases). This CDR3 has 15 residues. Trimming took 7 bases from V and 5 from J, leaving 20 bases between them. In germline, CDR1 is MDHEN, CDR2 SYDVKM. The CDR3 here is CASKFGDLRGTEAFF. The DNA of the CDR3 is TGTGCCAGCAAGTTTGGGGATCTCAGGGGAACTGAAGCTTTCTTT.

The chain joins TRBV2 to TRBJ2-1; D might be TRBD2 (6 bases). The CDR3 length is 15 residues. The germline V gene has CDR1 SNHLY and CDR2 FYNNEI. The ends were cut back, 2 bases at V and 5 bases at J, with 13 bases in the middle. CDR3 sequence: CASSEKRRGNNEQFF. CDR3 coding DNA: TGTGCCAGCAGTGAAAAGCGGAGGGGCAACAATGAGCAGTTCTTC. Filled out from reference TRBV2 and TRBJ2-1, the complete variable domain reads EPEVTQTPSHQVTQMGQEVILRCVPISNHLYFYWYRQILGQKVEFLVSFYNNEISEKSEIFDDQFSVERPDGSNFTLKIRSTKLEDSAMYFCASSEKRRGNNEQFFGPGTRLTVL.

Regarding this clone: One end of the junction fails to match germline, which may point to a read error. This rearrangement joins TRBV13 to TRBJ2-5, with 7 bases aligning to TRBD1. The CDR3 is 14 amino acids. Germline V gives CDR1 PRHDT, CDR2 FYEKMQ (reference sequence). In nucleotides, the CDR3 is TGTGCCAGCAGCTTGGGGACAGAACAAGAGACCCGGTACTTC. Its protein product is CASSLGTEQETRYF.

The rearrangement links TRBV7-2 to TRBJ2-1, with no clear D. The CDR3 extends over 13 amino acids. V was shortened by 1 base and J by 8 bases, with 9 bases between the two germline ends. Germline V CDR1 and CDR2: SGHTA, FQGNSA. This CDR3 is CASSLESSDEQFF. In DNA form, the CDR3 reads TGTGCCAGCAGCTTAGAGTCCAGTGATGAGCAGTTCTTC.

The rearrangement uses TRBV25-1 and TRBJ2-3, with D possibly being TRBD1 (6 bases). Germline V gene lookup returns CDR1 MGHDK and CDR2 SYGVNS. The length of the CDR3 is 13 residues. Trimming took 10 bases from V and 0 from J, leaving 11 bases between them. Here the CDR3 reads CATRTASTDTQYF. The CDR3 DNA is TGTGCCACCCGGACAGCTAGCACAGATACGCAGTATTTT.

This clone has a handful of counts. The rearrangement uses TRBV12-5 and TRBJ1-2; 7 bases fit TRBD1. Germline V gene lookup returns CDR1 LGHNT and CDR2 FRNRAP. This CDR3 region has 13 residues. Trimming cost V 3 bases and J 3 bases; bases outside gene matches: 1. CDR3 region: CASGLDRDYGYTF. In nucleotides, the CDR3 is TGTGCTAGTGGTTTAGACAGGGACTATGGCTACACCTTC. Full variable domain (rest looked up from reference TRBV12-5 and TRBJ1-2): DARVTQTPRHKVTEMGQEVTMRCQPILGHNTVFWYRQTMMQGLELLAYFRNRAPLDDSGMPKDRFSAEMPDATLATLKIQPSEPRDSAVYFCASGLDRDYGYTFGSGTRLTVV.

This clone was picked up many times. The chain joins TRBV25-1 to TRBJ2-7, with 8 bases aligning to TRBD1. V trimming: 6 bases; J trimming: 3 bases; junction bases outside the gene matches: 4. Germline V gene data show CDR1 as MGHDK and CDR2 as SYGVNS. There are 13 residues in the CDR3. The CDR3 loop reads CASSGTGSYEQYF. The CDR3 DNA reads TGTGCCAGCAGCGGGACAGGTAGCTACGAGCAGTACTTC.

The rearrangement links TRBV19 to TRBJ1-4; 9 bases are shared with TRBD1. Germline V gives CDR1 LNHDA, CDR2 SQIVND (reference sequence). Germline trimming cut 3 bases from V and 5 bases from J; bases unmatched to any gene: 4. This CDR3 has 15 residues. The CDR3: CASSIPGQGNEKLFF. DNA for the CDR3: TGTGCCAGTAGTATCCCAGGACAGGGGAATGAAAAACTGTTTTTT.

This clone has only one observation. The genes are TRBV2 and TRBJ1-2; 10 nucleotides agree with TRBD1. Trimming took 1 base from V and 5 from J; bases not matched to a gene: 10. This CDR3 spans 17 amino acids. Germline assignment: CDR1 SNHLY and CDR2 FYNNEI. CDR3 sequence reads: CASSEDDRGRRRYGYTF. CDR3 DNA sequence: TGTGCCAGCAGTGAAGACGACAGGGGGCGAAGGAGGTATGGCTACACCTTC.